The present entry profiles one T cell receptor (beta chain) with its context. Amplification targeted TCR beta CDR3 regions from RNA transcripts. In the first-round RT-PCR of the TCR CDR3, the HTBI primer set was used. In TCRdb, the multiplex PCR reads were re-called with MiXCR into one record per CDR3 protein. This repertoire shows about 560,000 distinct CDR3 sequences, around 15% found once; its top ten account for roughly 18%. The sample belongs to a study of T cells in Graves' hyperthyroidism and ophthalmopathy. The clonotype comes from a woman in her late teens or twenties with Graves' hyperthyroidism. Sequencing input: blood.

The CDR3 sequence is CASSYSDRLNEQYF. CDR3 coding DNA: TGTGCCAGCAGTTACTCGGACAGGCTCAACGAGCAGTACTTC. This rearrangement joins TRBV6-5 to TRBJ2-7; 7 positions agree with TRBD1. After removal of 0 bases from V and 5 bases from J, the junction contained 4 bases not matched to a gene. The CDR3 has 14 amino acids. Germline V gene data show CDR1 as MNHEY and CDR2 as SVGAGI.